The 8 T cell receptor beta chains below were found in one sample sequenced in a study of radiation and T cells in renal cell carcinoma. Here immunoSEQ multiplex PCR was the method, and the copy in TCRdb shows in-frame clones only, minus some. Seen here are around 140,000 clones, about 88% observed once, and the top ten hold about 4%. Sample time point: baseline pretreatment blood. As to treatment: 15 Gy SBRT to primary tumor, nephrectomy 4 weeks later. The source was blood, collected from a patient whose treatment included radiotherapy and nephrectomy. The receptor set was obtained from a woman in her sixties or seventies with renal cell carcinoma.

Details on this clone: The junction departs from the called germline gene at one end, perhaps through a read error. The chain joins TRBV7-7 to TRBJ1-1; D gene unclear. Germline V CDR1 and CDR2: SSHAT, FNYEAQ (reference sequence). The CDR3 length is 13 residues. The CDR3 sequence is CASSFSTDTEAFF. CDR3 nucleotide sequence: TGTGCTAGCAGCTTCTCTACGGACACTGAAGCTTTCTTT.

The J gene is TRBJ2-3, the V gene TRBV9; D might be TRBD1 or TRBD2, each matching 6 bases. This CDR3 is built from 17 residues. The germline V and J ends were trimmed by 4 bases and 5 bases, with 23 bases remaining between them. Germline assignment: CDR1 SGDLS and CDR2 YYNGEE. The CDR3 bases are TGTGCCAGCAGCCCCTTCGGGGGCCTCACGGGGGAAGATACGCAGTATTTT. Translating gives CASSPFGGLTGEDTQYF.

This chain connects TRBV5-1 to TRBJ2-3; D tentatively reads TRBD1 or TRBD2 (5 bases each). V was shortened by 4 bases and J by 0 bases, with 9 bases between the two germline ends. From germline, CDR1 is SGHRS and CDR2 YFSETQ. This CDR3 has 14 residues. The CDR3 DNA sequence: TGCGCCAGCAGCAACCGGGACAGCACAGATACGCAGTATTTT. Translated, it gives CASSNRDSTDTQYF.

The chain employs TRBV9 and TRBJ1-3; tentative D call: TRBD1 (5 bases). CDR1 and CDR2 from the germline V gene are SGDLS and YYNGEE. Trimming took 4 bases from V and 4 from J, leaving 12 bases between them. The CDR3 is 14 residues long. The chain's CDR3 is CASSWGESGNTIYF. DNA for the CDR3: TGTGCCAGCAGCTGGGGGGAATCAGGAAACACCATATATTTT.

The chain recombines TRBV5-5 with TRBJ2-1, with D perhaps being TRBD1 or TRBD2 (5 bases each). V lost 0 bases to trimming and J lost 8 bases, with 18 bases between them. The CDR3 is made up of 16 amino acids. Germline lookup yields CDR1 SGHKS and CDR2 YYEKEE (reference sequence). The CDR3 DNA reads as TGTGCCAGCAGCTTGGGGGACCGGGCCGGGACGCATGAGCAGTTCTTC. Encoded protein: CASSLGDRAGTHEQFF.

The genes are TRBV9 and TRBJ2-6; D unclear. The CDR3 totals 19 residues. The germline CDR1 and CDR2 sequences are SGDLS and YYNGEE. V lost 4 bases and J 0 bases, leaving 20 bases between the germline ends. Here the CDR3 DNA reads TGTGCCAGCAGCCCCACCCGGGCCAGACGGAGCTCTGGGGCCAACGTCCTGACTTTC. Amino acid sequence: CASSPTRARRSSGANVLTF.

This chain uses TRBV19 with TRBJ2-5; the D gene is possibly TRBD2 (6 bases). Germline lookup yields CDR1 LNHDA and CDR2 SQIVND (reference sequence). Trimming took off 7 bases at V and 2 bases at J, with 14 bases between the two ends. This CDR3 has 14 amino acids. DNA of the CDR3: TGTGCCAGTACTGGGGGGACGACTCAAGAGACCCAGTACTTC. This gives the protein CASTGGTTQETQYF.

The rearrangement joins TRBV7-2 to TRBJ2-2, with D hard to call. The V gene's germline CDR1 is SGHTA and CDR2 FQGNSA. The CDR3 extends over 13 amino acids. Trimming took off 2 bases at V and 6 bases at J, with 7 bases between the two ends. This CDR3 reads CASSLSSPGELFF. CDR3 coding DNA: TGTGCCAGCAGCTTAAGTAGCCCCGGGGAGCTGTTTTTT.